This record covers a single T cell receptor (beta chain). What it binds is not known. After removal of 6 bases from V and 3 bases from J, the junction contained 5 bases not matched to a gene. The CDR3 is made up of 17 amino acids. The time point here: blood at routine non-recurrence follow-up after resection. Researchers sequenced whole RNA taken from tumor, nontumor lung or frozen PBMC without sorting. This sample stems from a study of spatial heterogeneity in lung cancer. Turning to the study itself: Any follow-up PBMC samples that were available went on to be sequenced, and the median time to follow-up was around 25 months after resection. Findings of the study overall: More often at tumor resection than at routine follow-up, ubiquitous expanded tumor TCRs were detected in the blood.

The presence of a unique molecular identifier marked each TCR cDNA molecule. TCRdb re-derived calls from the 5' RACE reads in MiXCR, one entry per CDR3 protein. The sample lists some 120,000 distinct CDR3 sequences, 9.5% to 15% occurring once. The starting material was PBMCs, obtained at follow-up. The chain recombines TRBV12-3 or TRBV12-4 with TRBJ2-6, with 13 bases identical to TRBD2. The origin of this receptor is a male donor with early-stage non-small cell lung cancer. The CDR3 DNA reads as TGTGCCAGCAGCCCACTAGCGGGGGGGCTTGGGGCCAACGTCCTGACTTTC. It codes for CASSPLAGGLGANVLTF.